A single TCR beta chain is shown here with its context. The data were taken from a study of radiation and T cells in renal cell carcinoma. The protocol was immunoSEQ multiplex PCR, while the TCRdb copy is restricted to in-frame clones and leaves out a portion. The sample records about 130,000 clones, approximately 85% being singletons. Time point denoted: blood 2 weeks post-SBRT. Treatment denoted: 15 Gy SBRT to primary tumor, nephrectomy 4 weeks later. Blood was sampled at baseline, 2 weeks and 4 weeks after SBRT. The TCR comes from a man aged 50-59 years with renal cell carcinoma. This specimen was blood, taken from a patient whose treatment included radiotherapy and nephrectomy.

This CDR3 reads CSNQSRVRGLRDTFSNEQYF. In nucleotides, the CDR3 is TGCAGCAACCAAAGCCGTGTTAGAGGTCTCCGGGACACATTTTCGAACGAGCAGTACTTC. V usage is TRBV29-1 and J usage is TRBJ2-7; tentative D call: TRBD1 (6 bases). V lost 8 bases and J lost 5, with 40 bases in between. The CDR3 is 20 amino acids. Germline CDR1 is SQVTM and CDR2 is ANQGSEA.